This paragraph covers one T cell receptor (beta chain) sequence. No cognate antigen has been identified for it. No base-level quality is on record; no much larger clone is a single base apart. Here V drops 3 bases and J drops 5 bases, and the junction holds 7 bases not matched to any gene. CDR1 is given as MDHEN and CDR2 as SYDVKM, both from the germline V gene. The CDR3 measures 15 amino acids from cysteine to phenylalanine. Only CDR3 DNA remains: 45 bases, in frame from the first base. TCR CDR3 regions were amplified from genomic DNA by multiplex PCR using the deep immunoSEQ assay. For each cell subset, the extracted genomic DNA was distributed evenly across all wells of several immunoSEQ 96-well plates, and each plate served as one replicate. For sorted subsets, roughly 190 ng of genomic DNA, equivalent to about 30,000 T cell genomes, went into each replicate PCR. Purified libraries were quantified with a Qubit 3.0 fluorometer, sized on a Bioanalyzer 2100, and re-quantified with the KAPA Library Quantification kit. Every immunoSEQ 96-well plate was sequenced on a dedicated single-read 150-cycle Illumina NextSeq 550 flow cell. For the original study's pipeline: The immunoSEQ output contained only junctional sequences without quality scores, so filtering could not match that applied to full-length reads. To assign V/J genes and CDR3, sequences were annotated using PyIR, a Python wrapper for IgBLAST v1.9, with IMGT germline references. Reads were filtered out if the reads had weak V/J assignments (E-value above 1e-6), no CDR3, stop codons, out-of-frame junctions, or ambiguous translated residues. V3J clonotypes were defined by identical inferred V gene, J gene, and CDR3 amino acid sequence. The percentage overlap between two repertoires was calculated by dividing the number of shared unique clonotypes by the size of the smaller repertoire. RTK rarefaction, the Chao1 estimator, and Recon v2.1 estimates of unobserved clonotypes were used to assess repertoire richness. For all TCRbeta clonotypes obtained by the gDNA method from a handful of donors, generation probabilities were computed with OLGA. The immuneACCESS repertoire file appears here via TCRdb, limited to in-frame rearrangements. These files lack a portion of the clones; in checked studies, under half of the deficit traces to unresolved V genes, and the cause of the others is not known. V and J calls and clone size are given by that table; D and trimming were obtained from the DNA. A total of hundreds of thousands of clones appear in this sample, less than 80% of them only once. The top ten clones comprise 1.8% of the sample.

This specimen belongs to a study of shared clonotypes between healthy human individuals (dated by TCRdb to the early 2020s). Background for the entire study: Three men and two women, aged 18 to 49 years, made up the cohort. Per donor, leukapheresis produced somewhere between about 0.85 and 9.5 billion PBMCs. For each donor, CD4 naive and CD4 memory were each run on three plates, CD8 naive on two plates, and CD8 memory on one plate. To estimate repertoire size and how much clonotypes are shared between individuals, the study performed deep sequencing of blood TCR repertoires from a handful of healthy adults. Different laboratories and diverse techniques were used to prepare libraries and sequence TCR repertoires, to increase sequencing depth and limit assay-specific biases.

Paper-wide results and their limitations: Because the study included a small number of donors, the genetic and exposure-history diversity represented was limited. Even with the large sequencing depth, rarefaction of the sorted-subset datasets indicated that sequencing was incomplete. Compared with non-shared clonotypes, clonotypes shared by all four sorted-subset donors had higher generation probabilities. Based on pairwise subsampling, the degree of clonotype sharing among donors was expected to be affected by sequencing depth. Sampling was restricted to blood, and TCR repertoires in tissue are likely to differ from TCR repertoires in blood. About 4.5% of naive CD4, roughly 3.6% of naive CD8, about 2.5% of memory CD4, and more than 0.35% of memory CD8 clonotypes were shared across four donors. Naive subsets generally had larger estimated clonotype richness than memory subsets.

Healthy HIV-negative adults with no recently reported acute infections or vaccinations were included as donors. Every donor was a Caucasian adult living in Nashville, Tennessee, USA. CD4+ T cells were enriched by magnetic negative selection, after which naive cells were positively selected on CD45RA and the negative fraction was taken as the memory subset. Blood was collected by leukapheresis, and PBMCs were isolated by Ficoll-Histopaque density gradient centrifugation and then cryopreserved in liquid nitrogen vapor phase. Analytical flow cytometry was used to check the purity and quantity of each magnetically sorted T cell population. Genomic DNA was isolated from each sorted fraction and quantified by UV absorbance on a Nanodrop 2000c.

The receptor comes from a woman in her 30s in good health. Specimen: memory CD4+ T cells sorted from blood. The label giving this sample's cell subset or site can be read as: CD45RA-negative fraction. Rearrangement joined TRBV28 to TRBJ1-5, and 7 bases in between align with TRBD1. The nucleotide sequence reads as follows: TGTGCCAGCAGTTTCGACAGGGTTGGATATCAGCCCCAGCATTTT. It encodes CASSFDRVGYQPQHF.